This T cell receptor (beta chain) is drawn from a study of T cell repertoires in cytomegalovirus infection. Across the study: Indications came from public TCR beta signatures; they pointed to CMV infection and to a matching HLA type. Study conclusions and caveats: Accumulated public TCR beta family frequency recognized individuals carrying CMV together with the relevant HLA. The study found HLA-C-restricted CMV-specific TCR beta clonotypes dominating the ex vivo response.

TCRdb analysed the reads with MiXCR anew, one entry per CDR3 protein. This table holds roughly 600,000 distinct CDR3 sequences, 24% found once. This clonotype was counted a few times. Its antigen is currently unknown. Trimming took 9 bases from V and 15 from J, leaving 15 bases between them. The V gene's germline CDR1 is SGHVS and CDR2 FNYEAQ. This CDR3 spans 10 amino acids. The receptor was isolated from a human donor in good health (CMV status not recorded). Some clones in this sample may be carry-over from other donors' samples. The chain is built from TRBV7-6 and TRBJ2-1, with D unclear. Sequencing was performed on CD8+ T cells from PBMCs. The CDR3 nucleotides read TGTGCCAGTGGGGTAGCCAGGCTGTTCTTC. Translated, it gives CASGVARLFF.